This T cell receptor beta chain was recorded in a study of CD8 T cells in Susac syndrome (dated by TCRdb to about 2019). The study in broad terms: Repertoire sequencing was used to test whether CD8+ T cell activation and differentiation in Susac syndrome was antigen driven.

The trim is 0 bases for V and 4 bases for J, with a gap of 11 bases between the germline ends. Reading the germline V gene (reference sequence) gives CDR1 LGHDT and CDR2 YNNKEL. The CDR3 goes from the cysteine to the phenylalanine over 15 residues. Just CDR3 DNA is preserved here, 45 bases in frame from base 1. The research as a whole found: The number of individuals in the TCR sequencing and HLA analysis was acknowledged as relatively small.

RNA was extracted with the RNeasy kit and about 0.5 to 1 ug was reverse transcribed using random hexamers. The immunoSEQ multiplex PCR assay, covering 54 Vbeta and 13 Jbeta segments, was used to amplify TCR beta CDR3 regions. Bias from PCR amplification was corrected by using a synthetic template baseline for primer optimization and for computational correction. The study's own analysis went as follows. Reads were annotated to V, D and J genes according to IMGT and were analyzed with immunoSEQ Analyzer, with only productive sequences retained. Clonality was computed as one minus Shannon entropy normalized by log2 of the number of productive unique sequences. For each patient and control, public and private clones were evaluated within the 100 most prevalent clones. Clones were defined as Susac-specific when absent from the healthy and MS cohorts, from approximately 970 published viral clones and from other ImmuneACCESS disease sequences. TCRdb took the public reads, trimmed them with fastp at Q25, ran MiXCR for clone calling and kept in-frame beta chains. Each entry is one CDR3 protein sequence, shown with its most common DNA and genes. The authors' filters were not applied to this entry. This sample holds roughly 200,000 distinct CDR3 sequences; roughly 94% were observed only once. 0.1% of the sample comes from the top ten.

As concerns this clonotype: Its antigen target is currently unknown. Base-call qualities are not available, and no considerably larger clone is one nucleotide away.

Peripheral blood CD8+ and CD4+ T cells from healthy donors, Susac syndrome patients and multiple sclerosis patients were profiled by high-throughput TCR beta sequencing. Healthy donors were age- and sex-matched controls. Bulk CD8+ and CD4+ T cells were purified magnetically by negative isolation, whereas CD8+ TEMRA cells were enriched by FACS. Blood was collected in EDTA tubes and processed within 24 hours, with PBMCs isolated through density gradient centrifugation. PBMCs destined for TCR sequencing were cryopreserved in liquid nitrogen and later thawed in a 37 °C water bath. Purity of sorted or isolated CD4+, CD8+ and CD8+ TEMRA cells was at least 90%.

This sequence uses TRBV3-1 and TRBJ2-3, with TRBD1 perhaps the D gene, on 5 matching bases. Sequencing input: CD4+ T cells from PBMCs. This sequence originates from a human donor in good health. The CDR3 protein sequence reads: CASSQDPQAPDTQYF. The sequence in DNA is TGTGCCAGCAGCCAAGATCCACAGGCCCCAGATACGCAGTATTTT.